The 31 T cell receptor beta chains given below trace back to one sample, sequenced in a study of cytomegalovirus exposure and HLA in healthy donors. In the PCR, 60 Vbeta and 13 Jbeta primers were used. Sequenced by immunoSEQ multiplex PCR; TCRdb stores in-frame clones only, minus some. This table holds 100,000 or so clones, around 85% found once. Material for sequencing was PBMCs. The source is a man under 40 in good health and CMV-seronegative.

CDR3 coding DNA: TGCGCCAGCAGCCAAGAGTGGGGGGGCTCCTACGAGCAGTACTTC. It yields the protein CASSQEWGGSYEQYF. The V and J genes are TRBV4-1 and TRBJ2-7, with 7 bases matching TRBD2. CDR3 size: 15 residues. Trimming removed 0 bases from V and 0 bases from J; junction bases left unmatched: 2. Germline values: CDR1 MGHRA, CDR2 YSYEKL.

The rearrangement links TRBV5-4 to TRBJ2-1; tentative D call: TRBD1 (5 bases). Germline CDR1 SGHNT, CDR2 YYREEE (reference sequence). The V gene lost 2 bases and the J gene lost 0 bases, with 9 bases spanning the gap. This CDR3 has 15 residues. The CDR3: CASSLGASSYNEQFF. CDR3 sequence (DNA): TGTGCCAGCAGCTTAGGGGCGAGCTCCTACAATGAGCAGTTCTTC. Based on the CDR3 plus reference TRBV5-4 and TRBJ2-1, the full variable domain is ETGVTQSPTHLIKTRGQQVTLRCSSQSGHNTVSWYQQALGQGPQFIFQYYREEENGRGNFPPRFSGLQFPNYSSELNVNALELDDSALYLCASSLGASSYNEQFFGPGTRLTVL.

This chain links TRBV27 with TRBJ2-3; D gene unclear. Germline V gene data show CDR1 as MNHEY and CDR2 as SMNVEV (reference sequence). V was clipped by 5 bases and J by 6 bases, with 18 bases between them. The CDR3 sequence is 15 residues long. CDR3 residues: CASSTHFGPSDTQYF. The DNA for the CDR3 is TGTGCCAGCAGTACGCATTTTGGGCCCTCGGATACGCAGTATTTT.

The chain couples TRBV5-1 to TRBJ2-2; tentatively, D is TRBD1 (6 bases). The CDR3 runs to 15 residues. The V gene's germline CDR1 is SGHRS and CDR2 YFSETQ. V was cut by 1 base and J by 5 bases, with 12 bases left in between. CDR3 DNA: TGCGCCAGCAGCTTGAGAACGGACAGAACCGGGGAGCTGTTTTTT. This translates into CASSLRTDRTGELFF.

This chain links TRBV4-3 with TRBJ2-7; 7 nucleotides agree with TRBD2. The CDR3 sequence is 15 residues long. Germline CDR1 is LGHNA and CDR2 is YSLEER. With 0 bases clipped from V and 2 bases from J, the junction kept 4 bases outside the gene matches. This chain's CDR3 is CASSQEGEGPYEQYF. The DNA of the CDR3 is TGCGCCAGCAGCCAAGAAGGGGAGGGTCCCTACGAGCAGTACTTC.

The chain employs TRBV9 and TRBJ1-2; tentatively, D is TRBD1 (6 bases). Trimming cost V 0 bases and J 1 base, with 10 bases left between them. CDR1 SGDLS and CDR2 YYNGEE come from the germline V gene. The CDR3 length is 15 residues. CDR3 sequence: CASSVDGTRNYGYTF. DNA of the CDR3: TGTGCCAGCAGCGTAGATGGGACACGTAACTATGGCTACACCTTC. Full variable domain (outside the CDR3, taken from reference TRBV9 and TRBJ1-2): DSGVTQTPKHLITATGQRVTLRCSPRSGDLSVYWYQQSLDQGLQFLIQYYNGEERAKGNILERFSAQQFPDLHSELNLSSLELGDSALYFCASSVDGTRNYGYTFGSGTRLTVV.

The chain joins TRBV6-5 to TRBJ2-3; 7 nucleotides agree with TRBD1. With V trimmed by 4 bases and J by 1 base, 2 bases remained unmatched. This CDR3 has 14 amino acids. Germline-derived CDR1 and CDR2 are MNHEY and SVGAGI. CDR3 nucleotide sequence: TGTGCCAGCAGTTCAACAGGGGGCACAGATACGCAGTATTTT. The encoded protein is CASSSTGGTDTQYF.

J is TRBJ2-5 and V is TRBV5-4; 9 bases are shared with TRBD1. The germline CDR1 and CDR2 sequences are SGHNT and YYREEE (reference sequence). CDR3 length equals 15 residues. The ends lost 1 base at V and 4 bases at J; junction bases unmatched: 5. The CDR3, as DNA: TGTGCCAGCAGCTTGAGCACAGGGGGCAGAGAGACCCAGTACTTC. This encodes CASSLSTGGRETQYF. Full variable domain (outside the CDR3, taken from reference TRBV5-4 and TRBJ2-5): ETGVTQSPTHLIKTRGQQVTLRCSSQSGHNTVSWYQQALGQGPQFIFQYYREEENGRGNFPPRFSGLQFPNYSSELNVNALELDDSALYLCASSLSTGGRETQYFGPGTRLLVL.

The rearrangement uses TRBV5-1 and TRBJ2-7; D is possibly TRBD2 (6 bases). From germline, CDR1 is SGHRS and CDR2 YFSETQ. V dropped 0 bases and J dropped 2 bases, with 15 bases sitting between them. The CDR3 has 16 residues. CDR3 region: CASSLAGVAVTYEQYF. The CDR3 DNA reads TGCGCCAGCAGCTTGGCGGGGGTGGCAGTAACCTACGAGCAGTACTTC.

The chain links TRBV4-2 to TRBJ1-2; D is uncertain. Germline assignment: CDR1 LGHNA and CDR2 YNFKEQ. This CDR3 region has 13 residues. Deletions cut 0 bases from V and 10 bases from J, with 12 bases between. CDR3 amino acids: CASSQEREGYYTF. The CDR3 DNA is TGTGCCAGCAGCCAAGAAAGGGAGGGATACTACACCTTC.

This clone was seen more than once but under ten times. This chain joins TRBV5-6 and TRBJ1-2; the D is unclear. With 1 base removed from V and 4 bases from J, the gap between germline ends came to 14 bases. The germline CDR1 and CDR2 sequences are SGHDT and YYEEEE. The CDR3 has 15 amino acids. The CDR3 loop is CASSLTYTEGYGYTF. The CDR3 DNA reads TGTGCCAGCAGCTTGACGTACACGGAGGGCTATGGCTACACCTTC.

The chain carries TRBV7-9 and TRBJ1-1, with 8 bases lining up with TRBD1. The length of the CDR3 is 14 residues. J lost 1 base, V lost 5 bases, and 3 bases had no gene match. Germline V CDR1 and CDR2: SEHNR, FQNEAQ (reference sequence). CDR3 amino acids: CASSRGTGNTEAFF. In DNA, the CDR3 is TGTGCCAGCAGCCGCGGGACAGGGAACACTGAAGCTTTCTTT.

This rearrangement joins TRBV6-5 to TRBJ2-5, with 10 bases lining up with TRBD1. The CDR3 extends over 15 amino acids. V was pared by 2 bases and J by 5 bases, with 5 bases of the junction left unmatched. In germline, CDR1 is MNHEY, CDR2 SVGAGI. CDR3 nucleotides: TGTGCCAGCAGTTACGGGACAGGGGCGTCGGAGACCCAGTACTTC. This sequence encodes CASSYGTGASETQYF.

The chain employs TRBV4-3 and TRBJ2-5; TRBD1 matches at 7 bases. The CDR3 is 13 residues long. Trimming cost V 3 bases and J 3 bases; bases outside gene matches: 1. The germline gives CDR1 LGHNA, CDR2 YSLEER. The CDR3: CASSQGTEETQYF. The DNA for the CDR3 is TGCGCCAGCAGCCAGGGGACAGAAGAGACCCAGTACTTC.

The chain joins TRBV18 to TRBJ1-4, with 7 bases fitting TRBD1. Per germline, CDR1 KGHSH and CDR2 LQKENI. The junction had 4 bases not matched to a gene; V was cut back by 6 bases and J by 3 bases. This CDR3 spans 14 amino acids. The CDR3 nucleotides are TGTGCCAGCTCGTCCGGGACAGCTAATGAAAAACTGTTTTTT. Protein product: CASSSGTANEKLFF.

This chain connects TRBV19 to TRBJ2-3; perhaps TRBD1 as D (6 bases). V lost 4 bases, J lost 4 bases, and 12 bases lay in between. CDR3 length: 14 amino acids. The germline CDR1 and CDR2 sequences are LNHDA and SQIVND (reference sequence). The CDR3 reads CASSTPRGADTQYF. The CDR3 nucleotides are TGTGCCAGTAGTACCCCCAGGGGTGCAGATACGCAGTATTTT.

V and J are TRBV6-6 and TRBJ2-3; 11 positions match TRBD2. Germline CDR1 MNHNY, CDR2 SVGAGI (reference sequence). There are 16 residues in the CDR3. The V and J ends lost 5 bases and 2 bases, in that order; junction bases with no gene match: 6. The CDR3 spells CASSTGTSGYTDTQYF. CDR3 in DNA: TGTGCCAGCAGTACCGGGACTAGCGGTTACACAGATACGCAGTATTTT.

CDR3 DNA: TGTGCCAGCAGCTCTCACGGGACACTTCTAGGGGAGACCCAGTACTTC. Its translation: CASSSHGTLLGETQYF. The gene calls are TRBV7-8 and TRBJ2-5; D may be TRBD1 (6 bases). Germline V gene data show CDR1 as SGHVS and CDR2 as FQNEAQ. The V end was cut by 4 bases, the J end by 5 bases, with 20 bases between. The CDR3 runs 16 residues.

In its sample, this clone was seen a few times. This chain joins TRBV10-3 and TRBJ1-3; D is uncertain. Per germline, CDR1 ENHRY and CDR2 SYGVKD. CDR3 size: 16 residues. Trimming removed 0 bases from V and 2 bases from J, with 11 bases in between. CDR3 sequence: CAISESMRAPGNTIYF. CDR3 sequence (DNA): TGTGCCATCAGTGAGTCGATGAGGGCCCCTGGAAACACCATATATTTT.

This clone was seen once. CDR3 sequence reads: CSVARGGRLETQYF. The CDR3 bases are TGCAGCGTTGCCCGGGGGGGGCGCTTGGAGACCCAGTACTTC. The chain carries TRBV29-1 and TRBJ2-5; 8 positions match TRBD2. Germline lookup yields CDR1 SQVTM and CDR2 ANQGSEA. The CDR3 sequence is 14 residues long. Losses at the gene ends were 4 bases for V and 5 bases for J; bases not matched to a gene: 9.

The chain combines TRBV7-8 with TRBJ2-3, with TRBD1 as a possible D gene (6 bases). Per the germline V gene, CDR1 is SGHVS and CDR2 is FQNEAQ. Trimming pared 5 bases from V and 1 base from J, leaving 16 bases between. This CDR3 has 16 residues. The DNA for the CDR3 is TGTGCCAGCAGCAAAAACCGCGGACAGCGCACAGATACGCAGTATTTT. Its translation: CASSKNRGQRTDTQYF.

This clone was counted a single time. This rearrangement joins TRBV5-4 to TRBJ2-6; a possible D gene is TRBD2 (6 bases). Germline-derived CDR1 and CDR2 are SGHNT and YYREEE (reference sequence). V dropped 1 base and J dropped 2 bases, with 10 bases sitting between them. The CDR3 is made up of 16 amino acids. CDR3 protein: CASSLLLAAGANVLTF. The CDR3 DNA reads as TGTGCCAGCAGCTTGTTATTAGCGGCTGGGGCCAACGTCCTGACTTTC.

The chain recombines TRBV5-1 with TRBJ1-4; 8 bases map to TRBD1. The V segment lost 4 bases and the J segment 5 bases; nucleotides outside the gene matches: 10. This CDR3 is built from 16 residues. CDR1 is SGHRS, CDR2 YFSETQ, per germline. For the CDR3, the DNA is TGCGCCAGCAGCATAACGGGACAGGAAAAAAATGAAAAACTGTTTTTT. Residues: CASSITGQEKNEKLFF.

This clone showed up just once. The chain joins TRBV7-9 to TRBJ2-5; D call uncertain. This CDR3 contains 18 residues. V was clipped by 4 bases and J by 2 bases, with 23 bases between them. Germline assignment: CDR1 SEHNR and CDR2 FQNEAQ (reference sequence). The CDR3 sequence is CASSSSVARVALQETQYF. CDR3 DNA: TGTGCCAGCAGCTCCAGCGTGGCCCGAGTAGCCCTACAAGAGACCCAGTACTTC.

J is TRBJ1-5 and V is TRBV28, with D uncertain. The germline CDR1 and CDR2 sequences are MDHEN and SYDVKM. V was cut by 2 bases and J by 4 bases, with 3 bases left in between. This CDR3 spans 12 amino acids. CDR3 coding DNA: TGTGCCAGCAGTTTACAGAATCAGCCCCAGCATTTT. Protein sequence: CASSLQNQPQHF.

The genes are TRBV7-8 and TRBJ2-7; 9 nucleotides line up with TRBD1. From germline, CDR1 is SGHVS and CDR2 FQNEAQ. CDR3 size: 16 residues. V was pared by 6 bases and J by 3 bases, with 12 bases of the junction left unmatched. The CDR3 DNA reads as TGTGCCAGCAGTTCGAAAAACAGGGGGCCTAGCTACGAGCAGTACTTC. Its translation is CASSSKNRGPSYEQYF.

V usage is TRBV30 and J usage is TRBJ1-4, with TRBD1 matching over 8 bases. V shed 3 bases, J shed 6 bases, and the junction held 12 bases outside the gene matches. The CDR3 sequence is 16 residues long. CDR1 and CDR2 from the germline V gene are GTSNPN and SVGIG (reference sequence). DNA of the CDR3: TGTGCCTGGAGGGAGGGGGCACAGGGGGGGTATGAAAAACTGTTTTTT. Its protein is CAWREGAQGGYEKLFF.

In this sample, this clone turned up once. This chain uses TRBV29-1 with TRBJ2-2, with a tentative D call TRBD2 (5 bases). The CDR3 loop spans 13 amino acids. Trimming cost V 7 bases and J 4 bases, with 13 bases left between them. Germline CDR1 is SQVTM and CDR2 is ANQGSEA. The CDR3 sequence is CSARESGTGELFF. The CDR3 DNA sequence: TGCAGCGCTAGGGAGTCAGGCACCGGGGAGCTGTTTTTT.

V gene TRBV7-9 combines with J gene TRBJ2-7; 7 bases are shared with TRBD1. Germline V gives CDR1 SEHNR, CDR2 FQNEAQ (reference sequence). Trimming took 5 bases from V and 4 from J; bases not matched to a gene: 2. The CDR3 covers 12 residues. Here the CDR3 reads CASSARGYEQYF. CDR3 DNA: TGTGCCAGCAGCGCCAGGGGGTACGAGCAGTACTTC.

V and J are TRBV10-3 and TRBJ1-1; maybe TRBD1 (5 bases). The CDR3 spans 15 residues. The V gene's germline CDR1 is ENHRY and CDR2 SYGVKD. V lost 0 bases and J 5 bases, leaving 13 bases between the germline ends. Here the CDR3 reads CAISESAGIATEAFF. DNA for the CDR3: TGTGCCATCAGTGAGTCGGCAGGGATCGCGACTGAAGCTTTCTTT.

The CDR3 loop is CSVAGLAIEQFF. CDR3 coding DNA: TGCAGCGTTGCGGGACTAGCGATAGAGCAGTTCTTC. The rearrangement uses TRBV29-1 and TRBJ2-1, with TRBD2 matching 10 bases. Germline V lookup: CDR1 SQVTM, CDR2 ANQGSEA. After removal of 4 bases from V and 10 bases from J, the junction contained 4 bases not matched to a gene. The CDR3 spans 12 residues.